The 9 T cell receptor beta chains presented below share a single source sample, sequenced in a study of blood T cell repertoires in COVID-19. The repertoire was sequenced with immunoSEQ multiplex PCR; TCRdb's copy has only in-frame clones and lacks some. This sample yields some 210,000 clones, of which about 81% are seen a single time; about 10% belongs to the top ten. Material for sequencing was PBMCs or T cells enriched from blood (not recorded which). The source is a man aged 40-49 years who had recovered from COVID-19.

A few counts support this clone. The chain is built from TRBV18 and TRBJ2-5, with D perhaps matching TRBD1 (5 bases). V lost 0 bases to trimming and J lost 3 bases, with 8 bases between them. Germline CDR1 is KGHSH and CDR2 is LQKENI. The CDR3 has 14 amino acids. The CDR3 DNA reads as TGTGCCAGCTCACCACCGGCCAGGGAAGAGACCCAGTACTTC. This encodes CASSPPAREETQYF. The full variable domain, in which reference TRBV18 and TRBJ2-5 provide the parts outside the CDR3, is NAGVMQNPRHLVRRRGQEARLRCSPMKGHSHVYWYRQLPEEGLKFMVYLQKENIIDESGMPKERFSAEFPKEGPSILRIQQVVRGDSAAYFCASSPPAREETQYFGPGTRLLVL.

The chain combines TRBV30 with TRBJ1-3; D remains unclear. Germline CDR1 and CDR2: GTSNPN and SVGIG (reference sequence). The CDR3 spans 15 residues. Between the trimmed V and J ends, which lost 3 bases and 0 bases, there was a span of 12 bases. The CDR3 DNA sequence: TGTGCCTGGAGGAGGGATCCGAGCTCTGGAAACACCATATATTTT. This sequence encodes CAWRRDPSSGNTIYF.

The chain has TRBV7-9 and TRBJ2-5; a weak D match, TRBD1 (6 bases). The CDR3 runs to 13 residues. V lost 8 bases and J 5 bases, leaving 15 bases between the germline ends. The germline V gene encodes CDR1 SEHNR and CDR2 FQNEAQ (reference sequence). This CDR3 is CASGTYNSETQYF. The CDR3 DNA sequence: TGTGCCAGCGGGACATATAATAGTGAGACCCAGTACTTC. Based on the CDR3 plus reference TRBV7-9 and TRBJ2-5, the full variable domain is DTGVSQNPRHKITKRGQNVTFRCDPISEHNRLYWYRQTLGQGPEFLTYFQNEAQLEKSRLLSDRFSAERPKGSFSTLEIQRTEQGDSAMYLCASGTYNSETQYFGPGTRLLVL.

V and J are TRBV6-6 and TRBJ1-2, with 10 bases matching TRBD1. Germline trimming cut 9 bases from V and 7 bases from J; bases unmatched to any gene: 5. The length of the CDR3 is 12 residues. Germline V gene lookup returns CDR1 MNHNY and CDR2 SVGAGI (reference sequence). The CDR3, as DNA: TGTGCCAGTGGGACAGGGGTCCGTGGCTACACCTTC. Translating gives CASGTGVRGYTF.

This clone was seen more than once but under ten times. The J gene is TRBJ2-5, the V gene TRBV7-9; 12 nucleotides match TRBD2. CDR1 is SEHNR, CDR2 FQNEAQ, per germline (reference sequence). The CDR3 length is 15 residues. V lost 5 bases, J lost 3 bases, and 4 bases stayed unmatched. CDR3 sequence reads: CASSLGLAGKETQYF. The CDR3 DNA reads as TGTGCCAGCAGCCTAGGACTAGCGGGAAAAGAGACCCAGTACTTC.

In its sample, this clone was seen a few times. The chain is built from TRBV2 and TRBJ1-2, with 8 bases aligning to TRBD1. V lost 4 bases to trimming and J lost 8 bases; unmatched junction nucleotides: 9. This CDR3 is 14 amino acids long. CDR1 is SNHLY and CDR2 is FYNNEI in the germline V gene. As DNA, the CDR3 is TGTGCCAGCAGTGCAGACAGGGGAGCGCGCGGCTACACCTTC. Protein: CASSADRGARGYTF.

The V call is TRBV18, the J call TRBJ2-7, with TRBD1 matching over 9 bases. V shed 3 bases, J shed 5 bases, and the junction held 8 bases outside the gene matches. The CDR3 totals 15 residues. Per the germline V gene, CDR1 is KGHSH and CDR2 is LQKENI. The CDR3, as DNA: TGTGCCAGCTCACCTCAGGACAGGGGTGGGGACGAGCAGTACTTC. This codes for CASSPQDRGGDEQYF.

V and J are TRBV5-1 and TRBJ2-3; TRBD2 matches 8 bases. The CDR3 runs 14 residues. The germline CDR1 and CDR2 sequences are SGHRS and YFSETQ. The junction had 4 bases not matched to a gene; V was cut back by 6 bases and J by 1 base. The CDR3 reads CASTPGGRTDTQYF. The DNA of the CDR3 is TGCGCCAGCACCCCGGGAGGGCGCACAGATACGCAGTATTTT. Combining the CDR3 with reference TRBV5-1 and TRBJ2-3 gives the whole variable domain KAGVTQTPRYLIKTRGQQVTLSCSPISGHRSVSWYQQTPGQGLQFLFEYFSETQRNKGNFPGRFSGRQFSNSRSEMNVSTLELGDSALYLCASTPGGRTDTQYFGPGTRLTVL.

J is TRBJ1-1 and V is TRBV7-9; D is unresolved. This CDR3 region has 13 residues. Germline V gene data show CDR1 as SEHNR and CDR2 as FQNEAQ (reference sequence). V lost 5 bases and J 2 bases, leaving 9 bases between the germline ends. The CDR3 DNA is TGTGCCAGCAGCGACACAGAAAACACTGAAGCTTTCTTT. As protein: CASSDTENTEAFF.